The 21 T cell receptor beta chains presented below share a single source sample, sequenced in a study of technical replicates of blood from a handful of donors. Only in-frame clones appear in the TCRdb table, and some are missing; sequencing was by immunoSEQ multiplex PCR. The table lists about 95,000 clones, approximately 95% of them singletons, with 0.3% to 0.35% in the top ten. Specimen: T cells isolated from PBMCs. These receptors were obtained from a human donor in good health.

The CDR3 nucleotides are TGTGCCTGGAGTCGGGGGTCGGGAGGCTACACCTTC. This gives the protein CAWSRGSGGYTF. This sequence joins TRBV30 and TRBJ1-2; a possible D gene is TRBD1 (5 bases). The CDR3 length is 12 residues. Trimming removed 2 bases from V and 8 bases from J, with 12 bases in between. Germline V gives CDR1 GTSNPN, CDR2 SVGIG (reference sequence). Together with reference TRBV30 and TRBJ1-2, the CDR3 gives the full variable domain: SQTIHQWPATLVQPVGSPLSLECTVEGTSNPNLYWYRQAAGRGLQLLFYSVGIGQISSEVPQNLSASRPQDRQFILSSKKLLLSDSGFYLCAWSRGSGGYTFGSGTRLTVV.

The chain couples TRBV29-1 to TRBJ2-3; tentative D call: TRBD2 (6 bases). Deletions cut 6 bases from V and 5 bases from J, with 15 bases between. The CDR3 has 13 residues. The germline CDR1 and CDR2 sequences are SQVTM and ANQGSEA. CDR3 nucleotide sequence: TGCAGCGTCTCAGCGGGCGGAAGAGATACGCAGTATTTT. This gives the protein CSVSAGGRDTQYF.

As regards this clone: One end of the junction does not line up with germline, which may come from a read error. The CDR3 region is CASSQDLAQRRVHF. The DNA for the CDR3 is TGCGCCAGCAGCCAAGACCTCGCCCAGAGGAGAGTTCACTTC. This chain connects TRBV4-1 to TRBJ2-7; D is uncertain. Germline V gene data show CDR1 as MGHRA and CDR2 as YSYEKL. The CDR3 is 14 amino acids.

In DNA, the CDR3 is TGTGCCAGCAGCCCAGGGACTAGCGGTCCCTACAATGAGCAGTTCTTC. Translating it yields CASSPGTSGPYNEQFF. V usage is TRBV5-6 and J usage is TRBJ2-1, with 11 bases matching TRBD2. The trim removed 4 bases at V and 2 bases at J, leaving 5 bases unmatched. Germline V lookup: CDR1 SGHDT, CDR2 YYEEEE. The length of the CDR3 is 16 residues. Based on the CDR3 plus reference TRBV5-6 and TRBJ2-1, the full variable domain is DAGVTQSPTHLIKTRGQQVTLRCSPKSGHDTVSWYQQALGQGPQFIFQYYEEEERQRGNFPDRFSGHQFPNYSSELNVNALLLGDSALYLCASSPGTSGPYNEQFFGPGTRLTVL.

This chain links TRBV7-8 with TRBJ1-2, with D perhaps TRBD1 (6 bases). Trimming removed 1 base from V and 3 bases from J, with 12 bases in between. The germline V gene has CDR1 SGHVS and CDR2 FQNEAQ. The CDR3 runs 15 residues. The CDR3 protein is CASSLVAGADYGYTF. The DNA for the CDR3 is TGTGCCAGCAGCTTAGTGGCAGGGGCGGACTATGGCTACACCTTC.

Written as DNA, the CDR3 is TGTGCCAGGGGAGACAGCAAGGGGGAACTGTTTTTT. Its protein is CARGDSKGELFF. The chain has TRBV2 and TRBJ1-4; D perhaps matches TRBD1 (6 bases). This CDR3 spans 12 amino acids. CDR1 and CDR2 from the germline V gene are SNHLY and FYNNEI. V lost 9 bases, J lost 12 bases, and 17 bases lay in between.

Only one count was recorded for this clone. The CDR3 here is CASSRTGGNYGYTF. As DNA, the CDR3 is TGTGCCAGCAGCCGGACAGGGGGCAACTATGGCTACACCTTC. The rearrangement links TRBV5-4 to TRBJ1-2; TRBD1 aligns across 11 bases. Germline CDR1 reads SGHNT; CDR2 reads YYREEE (reference sequence). This CDR3 comprises 14 residues. Unmatched junction bases numbered 1, after V lost 4 bases and J lost 2 bases.

The chain is built from TRBV7-8 and TRBJ2-7, with 7 bases matching TRBD1. Germline CDR1 SGHVS, CDR2 FQNEAQ. The CDR3 extends over 18 amino acids. Trimming at V came to 0 bases and at J to 0 bases, leaving 11 bases not matched to a gene. This CDR3 reads CASSLAMAGTDSSYEQYF. The CDR3 DNA is TGTGCCAGCAGCTTAGCCATGGCTGGGACAGACAGCTCCTACGAGCAGTACTTC.

This clone has more than one count but fewer than ten. The chain uses TRBV19 and TRBJ2-2; maybe TRBD1 (6 bases). This CDR3 comprises 13 residues. The germline V gene encodes CDR1 LNHDA and CDR2 SQIVND (reference sequence). The V gene lost 8 bases and the J gene lost 5 bases, with 12 bases spanning the gap. Here the CDR3 DNA reads TGTGCCAGTGGGAGACAGGTGACCGGGGAGCTGTTTTTT. It codes for CASGRQVTGELFF.

The V gene is TRBV7-6, the J gene TRBJ2-1, with D unclear. The germline CDR1 and CDR2 sequences are SGHVS and FNYEAQ. CDR3 length: 12 residues. V lost 5 bases to trimming and J lost 8 bases, with 10 bases between them. The CDR3 sequence is CASSQDAHEQFF. The CDR3 DNA sequence: TGTGCCAGCAGCCAGGATGCCCATGAGCAGTTCTTC.

The chain has TRBV6-6 and TRBJ1-5; D is uncertain. The V and J ends lost 8 bases and 0 bases respectively, with 8 bases between them. The length of the CDR3 is 13 residues. The germline CDR1 and CDR2 sequences are MNHNY and SVGAGI (reference sequence). CDR3 loop: CASAVHSNQPQHF. For the CDR3, the DNA is TGTGCCAGCGCGGTCCATAGCAATCAGCCCCAGCATTTT.

This rearrangement joins TRBV10-3 to TRBJ2-1; 13 nucleotides line up with TRBD2. Per germline, CDR1 ENHRY and CDR2 SYGVKD. V lost 4 bases to trimming and J lost 7 bases; unmatched junction nucleotides: 1. The CDR3 has 14 amino acids. The CDR3 DNA is TGTGCCATCAGTGGGACTAGCGGGAGAAATGAGCAGTTCTTC. This codes for CAISGTSGRNEQFF.

This chain links TRBV6-1 with TRBJ1-2; 7 bases are shared with TRBD1. CDR1 is MNHNS and CDR2 is SASEGT in the germline V gene. The CDR3 loop spans 14 amino acids. The V segment lost 6 bases and the J segment 8 bases; nucleotides outside the gene matches: 12. CDR3 protein: CASSFFDRVEGYTF. The CDR3 nucleotides read TGTGCCAGCAGCTTCTTTGACAGGGTGGAAGGCTACACCTTC.

The chain is built from TRBV25-1 and TRBJ1-2, with D possibly matching TRBD1 (5 bases). The V gene lost 6 bases and the J gene lost 0 bases, with 23 bases spanning the gap. The CDR3 extends over 18 amino acids. The germline V gene encodes CDR1 MGHDK and CDR2 SYGVNS. CDR3: CASRGVEAGKETNYGYTF. In DNA form, the CDR3 reads TGTGCCAGCAGAGGGGTCGAGGCAGGAAAGGAAACTAACTATGGCTACACCTTC.

The V and J genes are TRBV7-6 and TRBJ2-7; D might be TRBD2 (7 bases). The CDR3 is 15 amino acids. Germline V gene lookup returns CDR1 SGHVS and CDR2 FNYEAQ. V dropped 1 base and J dropped 7 bases, with 17 bases sitting between them. The CDR3 nucleotides read TGTGCCAGCAGCTTAGGGCGGGGGCCCCTCGCTGAGCAGTACTTC. Translation: CASSLGRGPLAEQYF.

V gene TRBV9 combines with J gene TRBJ2-7; TRBD2 matches 7 bases. The germline gives CDR1 SGDLS, CDR2 YYNGEE. The CDR3 consists of 14 residues. V shed 4 bases, J shed 7 bases, and the junction held 11 bases outside the gene matches. The CDR3 region is CASSLGLGTWEQYF. The DNA for the CDR3 is TGTGCCAGCAGCCTCGGACTAGGGACGTGGGAGCAGTACTTC.

The CDR3 bases are TGTGCCAGTAGTATTCAGGGACAGGGGTTCAATGAGCAGTTCTTC. Its protein is CASSIQGQGFNEQFF. The V and J genes are TRBV19 and TRBJ2-1, with 10 bases identical to TRBD1. Per the germline V gene, CDR1 is LNHDA and CDR2 is SQIVND (reference sequence). The CDR3 consists of 15 residues. The trim removed 3 bases at V and 6 bases at J, leaving 5 bases unmatched. The variable domain in full, with the rest retrieved from reference TRBV19 and TRBJ2-1, is DGGITQSPKYLFRKEGQNVTLSCEQNLNHDAMYWYRQDPGQGLRLIYYSQIVNDFQKGDIAEGYSVSREKKESFPLTVTSAQKNPTAFYLCASSIQGQGFNEQFFGPGTRLTVL.

The chain employs TRBV28 and TRBJ1-4; 10 bases align to TRBD1. Germline V lookup: CDR1 MDHEN, CDR2 SYDVKM. The CDR3 sequence is 12 residues long. V dropped 8 bases and J dropped 6; count of bases not matched to a gene: 0. CDR3 sequence: CASGTGDEKLFF. CDR3 DNA: TGTGCCAGCGGGACAGGGGATGAAAAACTGTTTTTT. Using reference TRBV28 and TRBJ1-4 for the parts outside the CDR3, the full variable domain is DVKVTQSSRYLVKRTGEKVFLECVQDMDHENMFWYRQDPGLGLRLIYFSYDVKMKEKGDIPEGYSVSREKKERFSLILESASTNQTSMYLCASGTGDEKLFFGSGTQLSVL.

The chain couples TRBV10-3 to TRBJ2-1; 9 nucleotides agree with TRBD1. The J segment lost 6 bases and the V segment lost 9 bases, leaving 6 bases of the junction unmatched. CDR1 is ENHRY, CDR2 SYGVKD, per germline. The CDR3 loop spans 13 amino acids. The CDR3 sequence: CAINRGQGNEQFF. CDR3 sequence (DNA): TGTGCCATAAACAGGGGGCAGGGCAATGAGCAGTTCTTC.

The rearrangement links TRBV9 to TRBJ1-1; D is unclear. The CDR3 is 16 amino acids. Trimming left V 3 bases short and J 5 bases short, with 20 bases between. Germline assignment: CDR1 SGDLS and CDR2 YYNGEE. The CDR3 reads CASSDTLMAAGTEAFF. CDR3 in DNA: TGTGCCAGCAGCGATACATTAATGGCGGCGGGGACTGAAGCTTTCTTT.

The J gene is TRBJ2-2, the V gene TRBV19, with D possibly TRBD1 on 6 matching bases. With 1 base removed from V and 6 bases from J, the gap between germline ends came to 12 bases. The CDR3 has 15 amino acids. The germline CDR1 and CDR2 sequences are LNHDA and SQIVND (reference sequence). This chain's CDR3 is CASSIVRTVSGELFF. The CDR3 coding sequence is TGTGCCAGTAGTATAGTAAGGACAGTTTCCGGGGAGCTGTTTTTT. Full variable domain (rest looked up from reference TRBV19 and TRBJ2-2): DGGITQSPKYLFRKEGQNVTLSCEQNLNHDAMYWYRQDPGQGLRLIYYSQIVNDFQKGDIAEGYSVSREKKESFPLTVTSAQKNPTAFYLCASSIVRTVSGELFFGEGSRLTVL.